This is a list of T cell receptor beta chains from one sample in a study of T-cell memory formation after mild COVID-19. TCRdb re-called the 5' RACE reads through MiXCR, storing one row per CDR3 protein. The table includes under 250,000 distinct CDR3 sequences, 15% to 17% detected once. The sample taken for sequencing was PBMCs or a T cell subset sorted from them (not recorded which). The receptor source for this set is an adult woman who had mild COVID-19 (a few samples of this study predate the infection). Cell type and time point are not known. CDR3s include the opening cysteine and the closing phenylalanine or tryptophan. The order of the fields is D gene, J gene, V gene, CDR3 protein. The D gene is left open where the match is weak.

D: NA; J: TRBJ1-2; V: TRBV10-3; CDR3: CAISEIEGRYGYTF
D: NA; J: TRBJ2-7; V: TRBV29-1; CDR3: CSVEDGGYSYEQYF
D: NA; J: TRBJ1-5; V: TRBV12-3/TRBV12-4; CDR3: CASSLGSIGSPQHF
D: TRBD1; J: TRBJ1-1; V: TRBV7-9; CDR3: CASSLHRGGTEAFF
D: NA; J: TRBJ1-1; V: TRBV5-1; CDR3: CASSSELNTEAFF
D: TRBD1; J: TRBJ1-1; V: TRBV10-3; CDR3: CAITRQGESEAFF
D: NA; J: TRBJ2-7; V: TRBV7-2; CDR3: CASSYRLAAEQYF
D: TRBD2; J: TRBJ2-1; V: TRBV6-2/TRBV6-3; CDR3: CASSSSRGRAFNEQFF
D: NA; J: TRBJ2-4; V: TRBV29-1; CDR3: CSVTGAKNIQYF
D: TRBD1; J: TRBJ2-1; V: TRBV11-2; CDR3: CASSLEGDRGNEQFF
D: TRBD1; J: TRBJ1-1; V: TRBV7-8; CDR3: CASSLALGQGHTVETEAFF
D: TRBD2; J: TRBJ2-1; V: TRBV30; CDR3: CAWSSGGGSREQFF
D: NA; J: TRBJ2-1; V: TRBV5-1; CDR3: CASSLVRVLDEQFF
D: NA; J: TRBJ2-2; V: TRBV10-3; CDR3: CAISEQGGRLNTGELFF
D: NA; J: TRBJ1-4; V: TRBV20-1; CDR3: CSARVGEKLFF
D: NA; J: TRBJ2-5; V: TRBV5-1; CDR3: CASSLRQTQYF
D: NA; J: TRBJ2-3; V: TRBV7-9; CDR3: CASIPQGIADTQYF
D: NA; J: TRBJ1-6; V: TRBV4-1; CDR3: CASSQDRAGRTPLHF
D: TRBD2; J: TRBJ2-2; V: TRBV5-4; CDR3: CASSPGGRNTGELFF
D: NA; J: TRBJ1-1; V: TRBV5-1; CDR3: CASSSRSGRAEAFF
D: NA; J: TRBJ1-1; V: TRBV4-1; CDR3: CASSQGPPYEAFF
D: NA; J: TRBJ2-7; V: TRBV14; CDR3: CASSQHQSSYEQYF
D: NA; J: TRBJ2-4; V: TRBV29-1; CDR3: CSVVLQNAKNIQYF
D: NA; J: TRBJ2-5; V: TRBV29-1; CDR3: CSVSRSGQETQYF
D: TRBD1; J: TRBJ1-2; V: TRBV10-3; CDR3: CAISGTGGPLEGYTF
D: NA; J: TRBJ2-7; V: TRBV6-2/TRBV6-3; CDR3: CASNLQGYEQYF
D: TRBD2; J: TRBJ2-3; V: TRBV20-1; CDR3: CSARPTSGPSDTQYF
D: NA; J: TRBJ2-7; V: TRBV6-6; CDR3: CASKRGGEHREQYF